One sample yielded the 24 T cell receptor beta chains listed below, sequenced in a study of blood T cell repertoires in COVID-19. This table comes from immunoSEQ multiplex PCR, and its TCRdb copy is limited to in-frame clones, with some not included. The table has about 140,000 clones, approximately 90% seen once. Specimen: peripheral blood. These receptors were obtained from a human donor in a cohort sampled during active COVID-19.

The chain uses TRBV19 and TRBJ1-1, with unresolved D. The CDR3 sequence is 13 residues long. The V end lost 5 bases, the J end lost 0 bases, and 7 bases lay between the germline ends. The germline V gene encodes CDR1 LNHDA and CDR2 SQIVND (reference sequence). CDR3 region: CASSLLMNTEAFF. Here the CDR3 DNA reads TGTGCCAGTAGTCTCCTTATGAACACTGAAGCTTTCTTT.

This chain connects TRBV4-1 to TRBJ1-5, with D perhaps matching TRBD1 (5 bases). Germline V gives CDR1 MGHRA, CDR2 YSYEKL. CDR3 length: 16 amino acids. The V end was cut by 1 base, the J end by 1 base, with 11 bases between. CDR3 in amino acids: CASSQGYPGSNQPQHF. DNA for the CDR3: TGCGCCAGCAGCCAAGGGTATCCAGGGAGCAATCAGCCCCAGCATTTT.

The chain carries TRBV19 and TRBJ1-5, with TRBD1 identical over 11 bases. The CDR3 contains 17 residues. V dropped 4 bases and J dropped 6; count of bases not matched to a gene: 11. The germline gives CDR1 LNHDA, CDR2 SQIVND (reference sequence). The CDR3 region is CASSNLRDRGSGQPQHF. Here the CDR3 DNA reads TGTGCCAGTAGTAACCTACGGGACAGGGGGTCAGGTCAGCCCCAGCATTTT.

The chain couples TRBV13 to TRBJ2-3, with D maybe TRBD2 (7 bases). The CDR3 runs 14 residues. V was clipped by 1 base and J by 4 bases, with 9 bases between them. Germline CDR1 and CDR2: PRHDT and FYEKMQ (reference sequence). CDR3 in DNA: TGTGCCAGCAGCTTAGCGGGGGGCCCAGATACGCAGTATTTT. It encodes CASSLAGGPDTQYF.

The V gene is TRBV12-3 or TRBV12-4, the J gene TRBJ1-1; the D gene is possibly TRBD1 (5 bases). Trimming took off 10 bases at V and 6 bases at J, with 15 bases between the two ends. This CDR3 is 12 amino acids long. The CDR3 here is CATFRAGPEAFF. For the CDR3, the DNA is TGTGCCACCTTCCGGGCGGGGCCTGAAGCTTTCTTT.

The V and J genes are TRBV3-1 (or the pseudogene TRBV3-2) and TRBJ2-5, with TRBD1 as a possible D gene (6 bases). The CDR3 is 15 residues long. Germline V CDR1 and CDR2: LGHDT, YNNKEL (reference sequence). V was shortened by 4 bases and J by 4 bases, with 16 bases between the two germline ends. The CDR3: CASSPLTTGLETQYF. CDR3 DNA: TGTGCCAGCAGCCCCTTGACGACAGGATTAGAGACCCAGTACTTC.

The chain is built from TRBV7-2 and TRBJ1-3, with 8 bases lining up with TRBD1. Trimming took 5 bases from V and 4 from J; bases not matched to a gene: 4. The CDR3 contains 14 residues. CDR1 is SGHTA and CDR2 is FQGNSA in the germline V gene. This chain's CDR3 is CASSPTGVGNTIYF. CDR3 DNA sequence: TGTGCCAGCAGCCCGACAGGGGTCGGAAACACCATATATTTT.

The V and J genes are TRBV4-2 and TRBJ2-2; a weak D match, TRBD2 (6 bases). Germline V CDR1 and CDR2: LGHNA, YNFKEQ. With 0 bases removed from V and 7 bases from J, the gap between germline ends came to 12 bases. There are 15 residues in the CDR3. The chain's CDR3 is CASSQDSAGLGELFF. The CDR3 region has the DNA TGTGCCAGCAGCCAAGATTCTGCGGGGCTCGGGGAGCTGTTTTTT.

The chain is built from TRBV9 and TRBJ2-7; D might be TRBD1 (6 bases). V lost 2 bases to trimming and J lost 1 base, with 13 bases between them. This CDR3 has 15 residues. The germline gives CDR1 SGDLS, CDR2 YYNGEE. The CDR3 region is CASSVGQQSSYEQYF. As DNA, the CDR3 is TGTGCCAGCAGCGTTGGACAGCAGTCATCCTACGAGCAGTACTTC. Variable domain in full (rest from reference TRBV9 and TRBJ2-7): DSGVTQTPKHLITATGQRVTLRCSPRSGDLSVYWYQQSLDQGLQFLIQYYNGEERAKGNILERFSAQQFPDLHSELNLSSLELGDSALYFCASSVGQQSSYEQYFGPGTRLTVT.

V usage is TRBV7-6 and J usage is TRBJ1-6, with no clear D. The CDR3 runs to 15 residues. V lost 4 bases and J lost 2, with 9 bases in between. Germline V gene data show CDR1 as SGHVS and CDR2 as FNYEAQ. The CDR3 nucleotides read TGTGCCAGCAGCTATGGAGCTACCTATAATTCACCCCTCCACTTT. This gives the protein CASSYGATYNSPLHF.

The chain has TRBV7-8 and TRBJ1-1, with a weak D call TRBD1 (5 bases). The CDR3 contains 13 residues. Germline V gives CDR1 SGHVS, CDR2 FQNEAQ. Trimming shortened V by 1 base and J by 11 bases, and 14 bases separated the two germline ends. The CDR3, as DNA: TGTGCCAGCAGCTTAGTTCCAGGGTTGGAGGCTTTCTTT. This translates into CASSLVPGLEAFF. Using reference TRBV7-8 and TRBJ1-1 for the parts outside the CDR3, the full variable domain is GAGVSQSPRYKVAKRGQDVALRCDPISGHVSLFWYQQALGQGPEFLTYFQNEAQLDKSGLPSDRFFAERPEGSVSTLKIQRTQQEDSAVYLCASSLVPGLEAFFGQGTRLTVV.

The J gene is TRBJ2-7, the V gene TRBV27, with 8 bases aligning to TRBD2. With V trimmed by 3 bases and J by 4 bases, 8 bases remained unmatched. Germline V lookup: CDR1 MNHEY, CDR2 SMNVEV (reference sequence). The CDR3 is made up of 15 amino acids. The CDR3 nucleotides read TGTGCCAGCAGTTTGGTAGCGGGGATTACTTACGAGCAGTACTTC. Translated: CASSLVAGITYEQYF.

The CDR3 loop is CAWGTRLTLSRSYNEQFF. The CDR3, as DNA: TGTGCCTGGGGCACCCGACTAACCCTTAGCCGATCCTACAATGAGCAGTTCTTC. The rearrangement uses TRBV30 and TRBJ2-1, with D perhaps matching TRBD2 (5 bases). V was clipped by 5 bases and J by 1 base, with 24 bases between them. The germline V gene encodes CDR1 GTSNPN and CDR2 SVGIG (reference sequence). This CDR3 comprises 18 residues.

V and J are TRBV19 and TRBJ2-2, with a tentative D call TRBD2 (5 bases). CDR1 and CDR2 from the germline V gene are LNHDA and SQIVND (reference sequence). The CDR3 has 14 residues. Trimming cost V 7 bases and J 5 bases, with 14 bases left between them. CDR3 protein: CASNLRVGTGELFF. As DNA, the CDR3 is TGTGCCAGTAACCTGAGGGTCGGGACCGGGGAGCTGTTTTTT. The full variable domain, with the rest looked up from reference TRBV19 and TRBJ2-2, is DGGITQSPKYLFRKEGQNVTLSCEQNLNHDAMYWYRQDPGQGLRLIYYSQIVNDFQKGDIAEGYSVSREKKESFPLTVTSAQKNPTAFYLCASNLRVGTGELFFGEGSRLTVL.

V gene TRBV7-3 combines with J gene TRBJ1-6; the D gene is possibly TRBD1 (5 bases). Trimming left V 5 bases short and J 6 bases short, with 14 bases between. CDR1 is SGHTA, CDR2 FQGTGA, per germline. The CDR3 is 15 amino acids. For the CDR3, the DNA is TGTGCCAGCAGCCTCCAGCAGGGTGGTAATTCACCCCTCCACTTT. As protein: CASSLQQGGNSPLHF.

In its sample, this clone was seen once. The chain employs TRBV9 and TRBJ2-3, with 10 bases identical to TRBD2. CDR1 is SGDLS, CDR2 YYNGEE, per germline. The CDR3 is made up of 17 amino acids. J lost 2 bases, V lost 3 bases, and 9 bases had no gene match. The CDR3 sequence is CASSAISLAGDTDTQYF. The CDR3 region has the DNA TGTGCCAGCAGCGCCATCAGTCTAGCGGGGGACACAGATACGCAGTATTTT.

The rearrangement links TRBV5-1 to TRBJ1-1; the D gene is possibly TRBD1 (6 bases). This CDR3 has 14 residues. Germline V lookup: CDR1 SGHRS, CDR2 YFSETQ. Between the trimmed V and J ends, which lost 1 base and 4 bases, there was a span of 11 bases. The CDR3 spells CASSLIYRVTEAFF. The CDR3 DNA reads TGCGCCAGCAGCTTGATTTACAGGGTCACTGAAGCTTTCTTT.

This clone was recorded only once. The J gene is TRBJ2-3, the V gene TRBV5-1; 11 bases map to TRBD2. Germline loops: CDR1 SGHRS, CDR2 YFSETQ. The CDR3 runs 16 residues. J was trimmed by 2 bases and V by 4 bases; bases with no gene match: 6. The CDR3 spells CASSGGLAEHTDTQYF. CDR3 nucleotide sequence: TGCGCCAGCAGCGGGGGACTAGCGGAGCACACAGATACGCAGTATTTT.

The chain combines TRBV9 with TRBJ1-5; TRBD1 might be the D (5 bases). The length of the CDR3 is 13 residues. V lost 2 bases to trimming and J lost 9 bases, with 12 bases between them. Germline V gene sequence: CDR1 SGDLS, CDR2 YYNGEE. Written as DNA, the CDR3 is TGTGCCAGCAGCGTGGGGCCGGCCAGGCCCCAGCATTTT. Translation gives CASSVGPARPQHF. Full variable domain (outside the CDR3, taken from reference TRBV9 and TRBJ1-5): DSGVTQTPKHLITATGQRVTLRCSPRSGDLSVYWYQQSLDQGLQFLIQYYNGEERAKGNILERFSAQQFPDLHSELNLSSLELGDSALYFCASSVGPARPQHFGDGTRLSIL.

The V and J genes are TRBV7-9 and TRBJ2-7; D may be TRBD2 (5 bases). Germline loops: CDR1 SEHNR, CDR2 FQNEAQ (reference sequence). The CDR3 runs to 14 residues. V shed 1 base and J shed 5 bases, with 12 bases lying between them. For the CDR3, the DNA is TGTGCCAGCAGCTTAGAACAGTTCGGGGACGAGCAGTACTTC. Translation: CASSLEQFGDEQYF.

This clone was found once. The chain uses TRBV9 and TRBJ2-5, with D perhaps matching TRBD1 (5 bases). Germline CDR1 and CDR2: SGDLS and YYNGEE. V lost 3 bases to trimming and J lost 5 bases, with 11 bases between them. This CDR3 spans 13 amino acids. The CDR3 DNA reads as TGTGCCAGCAGCGCCAGGGTCCGGGAGACCCAGTACTTC. Its translation: CASSARVRETQYF.

The chain uses TRBV7-9 and TRBJ1-4; D is ambiguous. Trimming left V 1 base short and J 7 bases short, with 10 bases between. The CDR3 consists of 14 residues. In germline, CDR1 is SEHNR, CDR2 FQNEAQ (reference sequence). The CDR3 nucleotides are TGTGCCAGCAGCTTAGGCCTTTTCGGTGAAAAACTGTTTTTT. This translates into CASSLGLFGEKLFF.

This sequence joins TRBV12-3 or TRBV12-4 and TRBJ1-2, with D maybe TRBD1 (5 bases). V was pared by 8 bases and J by 2 bases, with 12 bases between. The CDR3 covers 13 residues. Here the CDR3 DNA reads TGTGCCAGCGGCTTCAGGGAAAACTATGGCTACACCTTC. Translation gives CASGFRENYGYTF.

V and J are TRBV28 and TRBJ2-7; D not certain. CDR1 MDHEN and CDR2 SYDVKM come from the germline V gene. The CDR3 length is 11 residues. V was clipped by 8 bases and J by 1 base, with 6 bases between them. The CDR3, as DNA: TGTGCCAGCGAGGAGTCCTACGAGCAGTACTTC. The encoded protein is CASEESYEQYF.